This entry concerns a single TCR beta chain. Germline V CDR1 and CDR2: LGHDT, YNNKEL (reference sequence). Trimming took 0 bases from V and 8 from J, leaving 11 bases between them. This CDR3 spans 13 amino acids. This specimen belongs to a study of blood T cell repertoires in COVID-19. About the study: COVID-19 samples, acute and convalescent, were from the United States, Italy and Spain.

The assay was immunoSEQ multiplex PCR, and TCRdb's table has in-frame clones only and misses some. This table has some 120,000 clones, under 90% appearing once. The origin of this receptor is a man in his 60s with acute or convalescent COVID-19. The chain employs TRBV3-1 (or the pseudogene TRBV3-2) and TRBJ2-7; the D gene is possibly TRBD2 (6 bases). Sequencing used peripheral blood. CDR3 sequence (DNA): TGTGCCAGCAGCCAAGAAGTCGGGAGTAAGCAGTACTTC. It is translated as CASSQEVGSKQYF.